These 9 T cell receptor beta chains share one sample of origin, sequenced in a study of T-cell reconstitution after alpha-beta-depleted transplantation in children (dated by TCRdb to the mid-2010s). Libraries came from PCR. Instrument on record: Illumina HiSeq 2500. To normalize quantification of the TCRbeta repertoire, the TCR libraries were built with molecular barcoding that relied on unique molecular identifiers. TCRdb itself trimmed the public reads at Q25 with fastp, ran MiXCR and retained productive beta chains. A single entry per CDR3 protein holds the most common genes and DNA from its merged rows. This sample holds 500,000 or so distinct CDR3 sequences; less than 35% were observed only once. The ten largest clones represent 2% to 3% of the sample. This material consisted of PBMCs from the stem cell graft donor, taken from the stem cell graft. Every receptor here comes from a human donor who donated a stem cell graft to a child with aplastic anemia.

This clonotype has only a few counts. The J gene is TRBJ2-3, the V gene TRBV7-9; D assignment may be TRBD1 or TRBD2 (5 bases each). CDR1 and CDR2 from the germline V gene are SEHNR and FQNEAQ (reference sequence). This CDR3 spans 15 amino acids. The ends were cut back, 4 bases at V and 4 bases at J, with 15 bases in the middle. The CDR3 protein is CASSSGTLTADTQYF. The CDR3 DNA is TGTGCCAGCAGCTCGGGGACCCTCACCGCAGATACGCAGTATTTT.

This clonotype was seen a handful of times. V and J are TRBV6-2 or TRBV6-3 and TRBJ1-2; D gene ambiguous. Germline loops: CDR1 MNHEY, CDR2 SVGEGT. This CDR3 is built from 15 residues. Trimming stripped 5 bases from V and 5 bases from J, with 18 bases between. This chain's CDR3 is CASSSRRGGPYGYTF. The CDR3 region has the DNA TGTGCCAGCAGTAGCCGGCGGGGAGGTCCGTATGGCTACACCTTC.

In its sample, this clonotype was seen a few times. V is TRBV15 and J is TRBJ2-5, with a weak D call TRBD1 (5 bases). Germline V gene data show CDR1 as LNHNV and CDR2 as YYDKDF (reference sequence). V was clipped by 0 bases and J by 5 bases, with 10 bases between them. CDR3 length: 14 residues. The CDR3 protein is CATSRDPGLETQYF. For the CDR3, the DNA is TGTGCCACCAGCAGAGATCCAGGGTTGGAGACCCAGTACTTC.

The J gene is TRBJ1-6, the V gene TRBV12-3 or TRBV12-4, with D unclear. This CDR3 is built from 13 residues. V was shortened by 4 bases and J by 9 bases, with 10 bases between the two germline ends. Written as DNA, the CDR3 is TGTGCCAGCAGTTGGAGGGTGGGTTCACCCCTCCACTTT. It yields the protein CASSWRVGSPLHF.

The CDR3, as DNA: TGTGCCAGCAGTTTCGCGGACAGGGTGGCGGGAAACACCATATATTTT. This gives the protein CASSFADRVAGNTIYF. This chain connects TRBV12-3 or TRBV12-4 to TRBJ1-3; 8 nucleotides match TRBD1. The CDR3 consists of 16 residues. The V segment lost 3 bases and the J segment 4 bases; nucleotides outside the gene matches: 8.

The table lists this clonotype with a few counts. The chain links TRBV6-2 or TRBV6-3 to TRBJ2-7; 7 positions agree with TRBD1. Germline values: CDR1 MNHEY, CDR2 SVGEGT. The CDR3 is 11 amino acids. Unmatched junction bases numbered 4, after V lost 8 bases and J lost 6 bases. CDR3 coding DNA: TGTGCCAGCCGGGACAGCGGCGAGCAGTACTTC. Protein sequence: CASRDSGEQYF.

A few counts support this clonotype. The rearrangement links TRBV29-1 to TRBJ2-3, with 8 bases fitting TRBD2. This CDR3 has 14 amino acids. CDR1 is SQVTM and CDR2 is ANQGSEA in the germline V gene. V lost 6 bases and J lost 6; bases outside the gene matches: 11. The CDR3 DNA reads as TGCAGCGTGACAGCGGGAGCGGGTTACGATACGCAGTATTTT. This gives the protein CSVTAGAGYDTQYF.

The gene calls are TRBV6-2 or TRBV6-3 and TRBJ2-1; D unresolved. The length of the CDR3 is 14 residues. Germline values: CDR1 MNHEY, CDR2 SVGEGT. With 7 bases removed from V and 7 bases from J, the gap between germline ends came to 17 bases. For the CDR3, the DNA is TGTGCCAGCAAGAAAGCCAATTGGTTGAATGAGCAGTTCTTC. It is translated as CASKKANWLNEQFF.

The chain employs TRBV2 and TRBJ2-3; weak D call: TRBD1 (6 bases). Per germline, CDR1 SNHLY and CDR2 FYNNEI. The length of the CDR3 is 14 residues. V lost 9 bases to trimming and J lost 4 bases, with 17 bases between them. CDR3 protein: CASRLGQSADTQYF. The CDR3 bases are TGTGCCAGTCGACTGGGACAATCGGCAGATACGCAGTATTTT.